Following are 13 T cell receptor beta chains from one sample sequenced in a study of T cells after yellow fever vaccination. One entry per CDR3 protein, called by TCRdb with MiXCR from the 5' RACE reads. The data show about 330,000 distinct CDR3 sequences, with around 8.1% seen just once and approximately 16% held by the top ten. Sequences were derived from PBMCs, sampled about 41 days after the first yellow fever vaccination. Receptors were obtained from a man between 18 and 35 years old who received the YFV17D yellow fever vaccine.

In this sample, this clonotype turned up many times. This rearrangement joins TRBV12-3 or TRBV12-4 to TRBJ1-2; TRBD1 might be the D (5 bases). V was clipped by 2 bases and J by 1 base, with 14 bases between them. The CDR3 consists of 16 residues. CDR3 amino acids: CASSLLGQVLNYGYTF. CDR3 DNA: TGTGCCAGCAGTTTATTGGGGCAGGTTCTTAACTATGGCTACACCTTC.

This clonotype came up many times. The chain links TRBV7-2 to TRBJ2-1; D uncertain. From germline, CDR1 is SGHTA and CDR2 FQGNSA. The CDR3 sequence is 13 residues long. Trimming took off 1 base at V and 5 bases at J, with 6 bases between the two ends. CDR3 nucleotides: TGTGCCAGCAGCTTAGGCTGGGACAATGAGCAGTTCTTC. It is translated as CASSLGWDNEQFF.

This chain links TRBV2 with TRBJ2-5; 7 bases align to TRBD2. The CDR3 runs 14 residues. Trimming removed 3 bases from V and 2 bases from J; junction bases left unmatched: 3. Germline CDR1 and CDR2: SNHLY and FYNNEI. The DNA of the CDR3 is TGTGCCAGCAGTGACGGGCGGGGGCAAGAGACCCAGTACTTC. It is translated as CASSDGRGQETQYF.

The chain combines TRBV7-2 with TRBJ1-1, with D possibly matching TRBD1 (6 bases). The CDR3 loop spans 15 amino acids. Deletions cut 5 bases from V and 10 bases from J, with 23 bases between. Germline-derived CDR1 and CDR2 are SGHTA and FQGNSA. The DNA of the CDR3 is TGTGCCAGCAGCCCAAGATCGGGGGCAACCCTAGGAGCTTTCTTT. Its protein is CASSPRSGATLGAFF.

The chain joins TRBV29-1 to TRBJ1-1; TRBD1 agrees at 10 bases. Germline V gives CDR1 SQVTM, CDR2 ANQGSEA. CDR3 length: 16 amino acids. Losses at the gene ends were 1 base for V and 0 bases for J; bases not matched to a gene: 5. In nucleotides, the CDR3 is TGCAGCGTTGAAGTAGAAGACAGGGGGCTGAACACTGAAGCTTTCTTT. This codes for CSVEVEDRGLNTEAFF. Drawing the rest from reference TRBV29-1 and TRBJ1-1, the complete variable domain is SAVISQKPSRDICQRGTSLTIQCQVDSQVTMMFWYRQQPGQSLTLIATANQGSEATYESGFVIDKFPISRPNLTFSTLTVSNMSPEDSSIYLCSVEVEDRGLNTEAFFGQGTRLTVV.

The sample holds a few counts of this clonotype. The rearrangement uses TRBV6-1 and TRBJ1-4, with D hard to call. V lost 8 bases and J 1 base, leaving 8 bases between the germline ends. In germline, CDR1 is MNHNS, CDR2 SASEGT. CDR3 length equals 13 residues. DNA for the CDR3: TGTGCCAGCGAGGCCTTAACTAATGAAAAACTGTTTTTT. Translation gives CASEALTNEKLFF.

This clonotype was found a few times. The chain has TRBV7-9 and TRBJ2-5, with TRBD1 matching over 11 bases. This CDR3 spans 17 amino acids. Trimming at V came to 0 bases and at J to 1 base, leaving 4 bases not matched to a gene. The germline gives CDR1 SEHNR, CDR2 FQNEAQ (reference sequence). The CDR3 protein is CASSLAWGQGVQETQYF. The DNA of the CDR3 is TGTGCCAGCAGCTTAGCATGGGGACAGGGGGTCCAAGAGACCCAGTACTTC. Full variable domain (remainder filled in from reference TRBV7-9 and TRBJ2-5): DTGVSQNPRHKITKRGQNVTFRCDPISEHNRLYWYRQTLGQGPEFLTYFQNEAQLEKSRLLSDRFSAERPKGSFSTLEIQRTEQGDSAMYLCASSLAWGQGVQETQYFGPGTRLLVL.

The CDR3 nucleotides read TGTGCCAGCAGCCAGCGGGGGCCGAACACTGAAGCTTTCTTT. This encodes CASSQRGPNTEAFF. The V gene is TRBV12-3 or TRBV12-4, the J gene TRBJ1-1; D might be TRBD1 (6 bases). Trimming stripped 6 bases from V and 1 base from J, with 12 bases between. This CDR3 is 14 amino acids long.

This clonotype was seen a handful of times. This CDR3 is CATSDRGASTDTQYF. The CDR3 DNA reads as TGTGCCACCAGTGATCGGGGGGCCAGCACAGATACGCAGTATTTT. This rearrangement joins TRBV24-1 to TRBJ2-3, with a tentative D call TRBD2 (7 bases). Germline loops: CDR1 KGHDR, CDR2 SFDVKD. This CDR3 has 15 amino acids. The V end lost 3 bases, the J end lost 0 bases, and 9 bases lay between the germline ends.

This clonotype was counted many times. The V gene is TRBV9, the J gene TRBJ1-5; D unclear. The CDR3 is made up of 14 amino acids. Germline loops: CDR1 SGDLS, CDR2 YYNGEE. Trimming took 3 bases from V and 4 from J, leaving 11 bases between them. CDR3 coding DNA: TGTGCCAGCAGCGCTGGGATCCGGAATCAGCCCCAGCATTTT. Amino acid sequence: CASSAGIRNQPQHF.

Remarks on this clonotype: This clone may be a read error of a much larger clone one base away. The chain links TRBV6-1 to TRBJ2-7, with D possibly TRBD1 on 6 matching bases. Trimming pared 6 bases from V and 5 bases from J, leaving 14 bases between. The CDR3 sequence is 13 residues long. The germline CDR1 and CDR2 sequences are MNHNS and SASEGT. The CDR3, as DNA: TGTGCCAGCAGCCCCGGACAGTCCAACGAGCAGTACGTC. It encodes CASSPGQSNEQYV.

This sequence joins TRBV7-2 and TRBJ1-2, with a weak D call TRBD1 (6 bases). CDR3 size: 14 residues. From germline, CDR1 is SGHTA and CDR2 FQGNSA. The V gene lost 2 bases and the J gene lost 4 bases, with 11 bases spanning the gap. The CDR3 region is CASSLSIGGYGYTF. CDR3 DNA: TGTGCCAGCAGCTTAAGTATAGGGGGCTATGGCTACACCTTC.

This chain's CDR3 is CASSRNPYGTFSYEQYF. In DNA form, the CDR3 reads TGTGCCAGCAGCCGAAACCCCTACGGGACGTTCTCCTACGAGCAGTACTTC. J is TRBJ2-7 and V is TRBV3-1; TRBD1 or TRBD2 may be the D gene (5 bases each). This CDR3 has 17 amino acids. Germline values: CDR1 LGHDT, CDR2 YNNKEL (reference sequence). The V and J ends lost 4 bases and 0 bases respectively, with 19 bases between them.